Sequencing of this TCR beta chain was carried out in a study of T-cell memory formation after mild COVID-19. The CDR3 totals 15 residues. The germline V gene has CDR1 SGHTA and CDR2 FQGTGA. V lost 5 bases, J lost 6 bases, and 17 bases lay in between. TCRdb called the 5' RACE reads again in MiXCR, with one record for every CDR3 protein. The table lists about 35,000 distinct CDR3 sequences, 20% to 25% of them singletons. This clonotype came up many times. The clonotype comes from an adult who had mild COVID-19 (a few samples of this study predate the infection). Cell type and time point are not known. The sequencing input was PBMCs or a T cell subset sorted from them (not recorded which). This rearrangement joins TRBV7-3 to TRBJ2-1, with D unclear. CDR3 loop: CASSIMATGVNEQFF. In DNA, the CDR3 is TGTGCCAGCAGCATCATGGCTACTGGCGTCAATGAGCAGTTCTTC.